The 10 T cell receptor beta chains below all came from one sample that was sequenced in a study of blood T cell repertoires in COVID-19. Assay used: immunoSEQ multiplex PCR; TCRdb lists only in-frame clones, some missing. The sample comprises about 34,000 clones, about 94% of which are singletons, and more than 4% rests with the top ten. Sequencing was carried out using peripheral blood. The source is a human donor in a cohort sampled during active COVID-19.

This clone was counted once. Its ends do not fully match the called genes, so a read error is possible. The chain links TRBV6-5 to TRBJ2-7; 9 positions agree with TRBD1. CDR1 and CDR2 (germline): MNHEY, SVGAGI. This CDR3 has 14 amino acids. CDR3 protein: CASRIRDRVLGGHF. In DNA, the CDR3 is TGTGCCAGCAGGATCCGGGACAGGGTTTTGGGGGGGCACTTC.

V is TRBV19 and J is TRBJ1-2; 9 nucleotides agree with TRBD1. Germline CDR1 reads LNHDA; CDR2 reads SQIVND (reference sequence). This CDR3 contains 14 residues. The J segment lost 7 bases and the V segment lost 7 bases, leaving 10 bases of the junction unmatched. CDR3 amino acids: CASNIGTGYGGYTF. The CDR3 DNA reads as TGTGCCAGTAACATAGGGACAGGGTACGGTGGCTACACCTTC.

In its sample, this clone was seen once. This chain joins TRBV11-3 and TRBJ2-7; D is possibly TRBD1 (6 bases). The germline V gene encodes CDR1 SGHNT and CDR2 YENEEA. The CDR3 is made up of 15 amino acids. V was shortened by 1 base and J by 3 bases, with 13 bases between the two germline ends. In nucleotides, the CDR3 is TGTGCCAGCAGCTTAGCGTCCGGGACAATCTACGAGCAGTACTTC. Encoded protein: CASSLASGTIYEQYF.

CDR3 protein: CASTNSRDRGWRDSNQPQHF. The CDR3 region has the DNA TGTGCCAGTACAAACTCCCGGGACAGGGGGTGGCGGGATAGCAATCAGCCCCAGCATTTT. The rearrangement joins TRBV19 to TRBJ1-5; 11 bases agree with TRBD1. V shed 7 bases and J 0 bases; nucleotides not matched to a gene: 17. CDR3 length equals 20 residues. Germline CDR1 LNHDA, CDR2 SQIVND (reference sequence).

A few counts support this clone. The chain carries TRBV7-9 and TRBJ1-2; D call uncertain. Germline CDR1 is SEHNR and CDR2 is FQNEAQ (reference sequence). The CDR3 is made up of 11 amino acids. V shed 3 bases and J shed 8 bases, with 7 bases lying between them. This CDR3 reads CASSLTRGYTF. As DNA, the CDR3 is TGTGCCAGCAGCTTGACAAGGGGCTACACCTTC.

The V gene is TRBV5-1, the J gene TRBJ2-1; 9 positions match TRBD1. This CDR3 has 16 residues. V dropped 3 bases and J dropped 1; count of bases not matched to a gene: 5. The V gene's germline CDR1 is SGHRS and CDR2 YFSETQ. Here the CDR3 reads CASSSRQGESYNEQFF. The CDR3 DNA sequence: TGCGCCAGCAGCTCCAGACAGGGGGAGTCCTACAATGAGCAGTTCTTC.

This chain uses TRBV9 with TRBJ2-5; 8 bases agree with TRBD2. The CDR3 loop spans 15 amino acids. Germline V CDR1 and CDR2: SGDLS, YYNGEE. Germline trimming cut 0 bases from V and 5 bases from J; bases unmatched to any gene: 6. CDR3 in DNA: TGTGCCAGCAGCGTAGGGACGGGGGGGTCGGAGACCCAGTACTTC. Protein product: CASSVGTGGSETQYF.

The V and J genes are TRBV27 and TRBJ1-2, with 7 nucleotides matching TRBD1. V trimming: 0 bases; J trimming: 4 bases; junction bases outside the gene matches: 11. The V gene's germline CDR1 is MNHEY and CDR2 SMNVEV (reference sequence). This CDR3 is 17 amino acids long. CDR3 in amino acids: CASSLSAGTARSYGYTF. For the CDR3, the DNA is TGTGCCAGCAGTTTATCGGCAGGGACAGCGCGTTCCTATGGCTACACCTTC.

The rearrangement uses TRBV3-1 (or the pseudogene TRBV3-2) and TRBJ2-7; TRBD2 is a possible D gene (7 bases). Germline V gene lookup returns CDR1 LGHDT and CDR2 YNNKEL (reference sequence). V lost 3 bases and J lost 0, with 15 bases in between. The CDR3 is made up of 16 amino acids. The CDR3 loop reads CASSQVGGGYSYEQYF. The DNA for the CDR3 is TGTGCCAGCAGCCAGGTGGGCGGGGGCTACTCCTACGAGCAGTACTTC.

The J gene is TRBJ2-7, the V gene TRBV4-1; 11 bases are shared with TRBD2. CDR1 is MGHRA, CDR2 YSYEKL, per germline. There are 16 residues in the CDR3. The trim removed 2 bases at V and 3 bases at J, leaving 6 bases unmatched. The CDR3 is CASSQTSGRRDYEQYF. CDR3 DNA sequence: TGCGCCAGCAGCCAAACTAGCGGGAGAAGGGACTACGAGCAGTACTTC.